This T cell receptor (beta chain) was recovered during a study of OX40 agonist ivuxolimab in advanced cancers. This CDR3 contains 15 residues. The V end lost 3 bases, the J end lost 1 base, and 15 bases lay between the germline ends. Germline CDR1 reads GTSNPN; CDR2 reads SVGIG (reference sequence). Data came from immunoSEQ multiplex PCR; TCRdb stores just in-frame clones and leaves some out. In the table there are about 50,000 clones, roughly 91% of which are singletons. This receptor was identified in an adult with an advanced solid tumor such as melanoma, head and neck, liver or kidney cancer. The rearrangement links TRBV30 to TRBJ1-2; TRBD1 is a possible D gene (5 bases). Specimen: CD4+ or CD8+ T cells sorted from blood, collected in a trial of the OX40 agonist ivuxolimab. In DNA form, the CDR3 reads TGTGCCTGGAGGGGGGATTTAGGAGATAACTATGGCTACACCTTC. Translating it yields CAWRGDLGDNYGYTF.